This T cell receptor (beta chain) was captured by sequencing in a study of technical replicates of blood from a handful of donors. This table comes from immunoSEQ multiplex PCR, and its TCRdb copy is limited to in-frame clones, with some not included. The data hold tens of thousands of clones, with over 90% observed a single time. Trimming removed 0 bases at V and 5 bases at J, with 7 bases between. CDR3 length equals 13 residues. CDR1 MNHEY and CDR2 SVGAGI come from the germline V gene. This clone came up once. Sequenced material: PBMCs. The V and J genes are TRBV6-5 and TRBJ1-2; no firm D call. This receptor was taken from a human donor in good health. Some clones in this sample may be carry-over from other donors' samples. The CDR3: CASSYSGVYGYTF. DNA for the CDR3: TGTGCCAGCAGTTACTCGGGAGTTTATGGCTACACCTTC.